The present TCR beta chain was sequenced within a study of T-cell reconstitution after alpha-beta-depleted transplantation in children. The table lists this clonotype with many counts. The V gene's germline CDR1 is SQVTM and CDR2 ANQGSEA. The CDR3 has 15 residues. V was clipped by 0 bases and J by 5 bases; unmatched bases: 7. A library of TCRbeta sequences, prepared with unique molecular identifiers, was generated. One entry per CDR3 protein, called by TCRdb with MiXCR from the PCR reads. The sample includes some 75,000 distinct CDR3 sequences, about 7% of them seen just once. This chain joins TRBV29-1 and TRBJ2-1; 7 nucleotides align to TRBD1. Source: PBMCs from the stem cell graft donor, taken from the stem cell graft. This clonotype originated in a human donor who donated a stem cell graft to a child with acute lymphoblastic leukemia. The CDR3 DNA reads TGCAGCGTTGAAGATCTTAGGGGGCTGGACAATGAGCAGTTCTTC. This codes for CSVEDLRGLDNEQFF.